This T cell receptor beta chain is drawn from a study of quantifying T cell responses using KT2 cells (dated by TCRdb to about 2017). In terms of the full investigation: RNA was DNase-treated and reverse transcribed with TCR alpha and beta constant-region primers, mostly using SuperScript III. The efficiency of the T4 ligation step under optimum conditions was estimated to be above 9%. PCR2 was performed as a SYBR Green qPCR and was stopped at a predetermined fluorescence threshold so that over-amplification was avoided. What the authors observed across the whole study: Detection of KT2 sequences showed saturation at very high KT2 spike-in numbers. KT2 sequences were still detected at the lowest spike-in tested, roughly one KT2 cell per 100,000 PBMC. This TCR sequencing study did not compare the pipeline side by side with other TCR sequencing techniques. A linear scaling of KT2 alpha and beta sequence counts with input KT2 cell number was observed over several orders of magnitude.

Worth noting for this clonotype: The specificity of this receptor is unknown. Base qualities are not provided; no much larger clone lies one nucleotide away.

Library prep was done by UMI-ligation and nested PCR. A single-stranded oligonucleotide bearing the Illumina SP2 sequence and a UMI was ligated to the 3' end of the cDNA with T4 RNA ligase 1. PCR1 used around 4 cycles (98 degrees C 15 s, 69 degrees C 30 s, 72 degrees C 40 s), and the beta primer was an equimolar mix of RC1.1 and RC1.2 that covered TRBC1 and TRBC2. Starting at PCR2, TCR alpha and beta chains were handled separately, and sample indices and Illumina adaptors were added. The UMI was composed of 12 random nucleotides, arranged as two hexamers separated by a spacer, and was positioned after an 8-base spacer. Sequencing was done on an Illumina MiSeq using v2 2x251 paired-end chemistry, usually with 12 samples per run. PhiX DNA was added at roughly 5-7% to each sequencing library so that diversity was increased. Processing in the source paper ran as follows. bcl2fastq converted raw reads to FASTQ, and Demultiplexor demultiplexed the reads by dual indices. V and J genes were assigned by Decombinator through tag matching, with a single base-pair mismatch being allowed. Collapsinator used UMIs to correct both sequencing errors and frequency errors arising from PCR heterogeneity. CDR3Translator converted Decombinator identifiers into nucleotide sequence, translated that sequence into amino acids, and extracted CDR3 based on C- and N-terminal motifs. Each distinct KT2 TCR was counted as a cluster of KT2 sequences sharing one unique molecular identifier. TCRdb itself trimmed the public reads at Q25 with fastp, ran MiXCR and retained productive beta chains. Rows with one shared CDR3 protein collapse into an entry with the most common genes and DNA. The V and J calls shown here were made by TCRdb, not taken from the authors' results. The sample records approximately 50,000 distinct CDR3 sequences, about 9.9% of which are singletons. The top ten clones comprise 10% of the sample.

Known numbers of KT2, a T cell clone whose TCR had been sequenced previously, were spiked into unfractionated PBMC to test the sensitivity and accuracy of the pipeline. A range of KT2-to-PBMC ratios was set up by mixing KT2 cells into a fixed number of PBMC. The TCR comes from a human donor. Input material: PBMCs spiked with cells of the T cell clone KT2.

The DNA sequence reads TGCGCCAGCAGCTTGCAGGGCCCCTTGAACACTGAAGCTTTCTTT. This codes for CASSLQGPLNTEAFF. The chain is made from TRBV5-1 and TRBJ1-1; TRBD1 is possibly the D segment (5 matching bases). Trimming costs V 1 base and J 0 bases, and their ends lie 10 bases apart. Based on the germline V gene, the CDR1 and CDR2 sequences are SGHRS and YFSETQ. The CDR3 starts with the cysteine, ends with the phenylalanine, and has 15 residues. Just CDR3 DNA is preserved here, 45 bases in frame from base 1.